These 25 T cell receptor beta chains were all obtained from the same sample, sequenced in a study of CD8 T cells in ankylosing spondylitis. Via MiXCR, TCRdb re-called the 5' RACE reads, giving one row per CDR3 protein. The sample contains around 75,000 distinct CDR3 sequences, approximately 5.3% of which appear only once. Sequencing input: blood, either unsorted or a sorted T cell fraction (not recorded which). All receptors come from a male donor with ankylosing spondylitis or in good health (not recorded which).

In its sample, this clonotype was seen many times. V is TRBV15 and J is TRBJ2-5, with D perhaps given as TRBD1 or TRBD2 (5 bases each). Germline CDR1 reads LNHNV; CDR2 reads YYDKDF (reference sequence). Trimming removed 0 bases from V and 1 base from J, with 9 bases in between. The CDR3 length is 15 residues. This chain's CDR3 is CATSRDGGAQETQYF. In DNA form, the CDR3 reads TGTGCCACCAGCAGAGATGGGGGAGCCCAAGAGACCCAGTACTTC.

This clonotype was seen at least ten times. The V and J genes are TRBV9 and TRBJ2-5; TRBD1 is a possible D gene (6 bases). The CDR3 contains 15 residues. Germline V gene data show CDR1 as SGDLS and CDR2 as YYNGEE. Trimming pared 3 bases from V and 5 bases from J, leaving 17 bases between. The CDR3 DNA sequence: TGTGCCAGCAGCGCCACTCAACAGGGATGGGAGACCCAGTACTTC. This codes for CASSATQQGWETQYF.

This clonotype showed up just a few times. The chain uses TRBV6-6 and TRBJ2-5, with TRBD1 as a possible D gene (6 bases). Germline CDR1 and CDR2: MNHNY and SVGAGI (reference sequence). The CDR3 contains 13 residues. V was cut by 10 bases and J by 1 base, with 13 bases left in between. The CDR3 spells CATSDSLQETQYF. The CDR3 nucleotides read TGTGCCACTTCGGACAGTCTCCAAGAGACCCAGTACTTC.

This clonotype was detected many times. The rearrangement uses TRBV12-3 or TRBV12-4 and TRBJ2-1, with D perhaps assigned TRBD1 or TRBD2 (5 bases each). V was shortened by 7 bases and J by 7 bases, with 17 bases between the two germline ends. The CDR3 has 14 residues. The DNA of the CDR3 is TGTGCCAGCACCCCTGGGGACGTTGGAAATGAGCAGTTCTTC. It encodes CASTPGDVGNEQFF.

This clonotype was recorded at least ten times. The rearrangement joins TRBV7-2 to TRBJ1-2, with D uncertain. The length of the CDR3 is 13 residues. Germline V gene sequence: CDR1 SGHTA, CDR2 FQGNSA. Deletions cut 0 bases from V and 6 bases from J, with 8 bases between. Written as DNA, the CDR3 is TGTGCCAGCAGCTTAGCGGCAGATAATGGCTACACCTTC. Protein: CASSLAADNGYTF.

This clonotype was picked up many times. The chain recombines TRBV28 with TRBJ2-4; a weak D match, TRBD2 (6 bases). There are 15 residues in the CDR3. Looked up from germline, CDR1 is MDHEN and CDR2 is SYDVKM. The germline V and J ends were trimmed by 5 bases and 7 bases, with 18 bases remaining between them. The CDR3 is CASSRAGPAGNIQYF. Written as DNA, the CDR3 is TGTGCCAGCAGTCGCGCGGGACCGGCCGGGAACATTCAGTACTTC.

This clonotype was recorded at least ten times. The V gene is TRBV5-8, the J gene TRBJ2-1; no reliable D call. Trimming removed 0 bases from V and 7 bases from J, with 8 bases in between. In germline, CDR1 is SGHTS, CDR2 YDEGEE. CDR3 length equals 13 residues. CDR3 in amino acids: CASSLGWVNEQFF. In DNA, the CDR3 is TGTGCCAGCAGCTTGGGCTGGGTAAATGAGCAGTTCTTC.

This clonotype has ten or more counts. The J gene is TRBJ2-1, the V gene TRBV6-2 or TRBV6-3; 7 bases are a match to TRBD1. The CDR3 loop spans 15 amino acids. From germline, CDR1 is MNHEY and CDR2 SVGEGT. J gave up 5 bases and V 4 bases, and 8 bases lay outside the gene matches. Here the CDR3 reads CASSSSGGYDNEQFF. The CDR3 DNA is TGTGCCAGCAGTTCGTCAGGGGGTTATGACAATGAGCAGTTCTTC.

This clonotype has a count of ten or more. The rearrangement uses TRBV5-1 and TRBJ2-2; 10 bases agree with TRBD1. The CDR3 sequence is 16 residues long. CDR1 is SGHRS, CDR2 YFSETQ, per germline. V lost 4 bases, J lost 2 bases, and 5 bases stayed unmatched. CDR3 loop: CASSPLTGGNTGELFF. The DNA for the CDR3 is TGCGCCAGCAGCCCGCTGACAGGGGGCAACACCGGGGAGCTGTTTTTT.

This clonotype was observed at least ten times. The chain links TRBV15 to TRBJ2-3; D may be TRBD2 (5 bases). This CDR3 is built from 16 residues. The germline V gene has CDR1 LNHNV and CDR2 YYDKDF (reference sequence). Trimming took off 0 bases at V and 0 bases at J, with 10 bases between the two ends. CDR3 nucleotides: TGTGCCACCAGCAGAGATAGAGCGGCTAGCACAGATACGCAGTATTTT. This sequence encodes CATSRDRAASTDTQYF.

At least ten counts were recorded for this clonotype. The chain employs TRBV27 and TRBJ2-7; the D is unclear. Germline CDR1 MNHEY, CDR2 SMNVEV (reference sequence). CDR3 length: 12 amino acids. Trimming stripped 2 bases from V and 7 bases from J, with 9 bases between. The CDR3 protein is CASSLLGREQYF. Written as DNA, the CDR3 is TGTGCCAGCAGTTTACTCGGCAGAGAGCAGTACTTC.

This clonotype was seen repeatedly, ten times or more. CDR3 in DNA: TGTGCCAGCAGCTTGGAGGGGGGGCCTTGGAATGAGCAGTTCTTC. Translation gives CASSLEGGPWNEQFF. V and J are TRBV5-5 and TRBJ2-1; weak D call: TRBD2 (7 bases). Per the germline V gene, CDR1 is SGHKS and CDR2 is YYEKEE (reference sequence). The V end lost 0 bases, the J end lost 7 bases, and 14 bases lay between the germline ends. The CDR3 extends over 15 amino acids.

This clonotype appeared many times. This sequence joins TRBV4-2 and TRBJ1-4; D is undetermined. The V gene lost 2 bases and the J gene lost 7 bases, with 5 bases spanning the gap. Germline V gene lookup returns CDR1 LGHNA and CDR2 YNFKEQ. The CDR3 length is 12 residues. The CDR3 here is CASSQLGEKLFF. CDR3 nucleotides: TGTGCCAGCAGCCAATTAGGTGAAAAACTGTTTTTT.

This clonotype was counted at least ten times. The chain is built from TRBV7-2 and TRBJ1-1; possibly TRBD1 for D (5 bases). Germline CDR1 and CDR2: SGHTA and FQGNSA. Trimming removed 4 bases from V and 0 bases from J, with 9 bases in between. The CDR3 covers 14 residues. The CDR3 region is CASSSGTLNTEAFF. The CDR3 nucleotides read TGTGCCAGCAGCTCCGGGACCCTGAACACTGAAGCTTTCTTT.

This clonotype has ten or more counts. In DNA, the CDR3 is TGTGCCAGCAGCCAAGAGCGGGCGGGGACCGGGGAGCTGTTTTTT. Translating it yields CASSQERAGTGELFF. This chain links TRBV14 with TRBJ2-2; D may be TRBD2 (6 bases). V was cut by 0 bases and J by 5 bases, with 10 bases left in between. The CDR3 is 15 amino acids. Germline V gene lookup returns CDR1 SGHDN and CDR2 FVKESK.

This clonotype came up many times. The CDR3 sequence is CASTERGEKLFF. The CDR3 nucleotides read TGTGCCAGTACGGAAAGGGGTGAAAAACTGTTTTTT. V usage is TRBV19 and J usage is TRBJ1-4; a possible D gene is TRBD1 (5 bases). Between the trimmed V and J ends, which lost 7 bases and 7 bases, there was a span of 10 bases. The CDR3 consists of 12 residues. Germline values: CDR1 LNHDA, CDR2 SQIVND (reference sequence).

This clonotype was seen many times. The chain is built from TRBV5-1 and TRBJ1-1; possibly TRBD1 for D (6 bases). Germline loops: CDR1 SGHRS, CDR2 YFSETQ. V gave up 2 bases and J gave up 1 base, with 15 bases separating them. The CDR3 covers 16 residues. The DNA of the CDR3 is TGCGCCAGCAGCTTTCTTACAGGGTTAGAGAACACTGAAGCTTTCTTT. Protein product: CASSFLTGLENTEAFF.

This clonotype occurred many times. This chain uses TRBV6-2 or TRBV6-3 with TRBJ2-4; a weak D match, TRBD2 (5 bases). Trimming removed 5 bases at V and 10 bases at J, with 18 bases between. Germline values: CDR1 MNHEY, CDR2 SVGEGT. The CDR3 is 14 residues long. CDR3: CASSSPGRGGIQYF. The CDR3 DNA is TGTGCCAGCAGTAGCCCGGGAAGAGGCGGGATTCAGTACTTC.

This clonotype has ten or more counts. The chain uses TRBV7-3 and TRBJ2-2; D ambiguous. Germline CDR1 SGHTA, CDR2 FQGTGA. Trimming took 5 bases from V and 6 from J, leaving 10 bases between them. The CDR3 spans 13 residues. As DNA, the CDR3 is TGTGCCAGCAGCCACGATTTGGCCGGGGAGCTGTTTTTT. The encoded protein is CASSHDLAGELFF.

This clonotype was detected ten times or more. The gene calls are TRBV5-1 and TRBJ2-3; no clear D. V lost 3 bases and J lost 2, with 10 bases in between. The germline V gene encodes CDR1 SGHRS and CDR2 YFSETQ. The CDR3 runs to 14 residues. CDR3 nucleotide sequence: TGCGCCAGCAGCTCGGGCGATTTCACAGATACGCAGTATTTT. Protein product: CASSSGDFTDTQYF.

Many counts were recorded for this clonotype. This chain connects TRBV6-1 to TRBJ1-5, with D perhaps TRBD1 (6 bases). The ends were cut back, 6 bases at V and 3 bases at J, with 12 bases in the middle. CDR3 length: 14 amino acids. Germline V gives CDR1 MNHNS, CDR2 SASEGT. Here the CDR3 reads CASRTQGPNQPQHF. CDR3 nucleotide sequence: TGTGCCAGCAGGACACAGGGCCCCAATCAGCCCCAGCATTTT.

The sample holds many counts of this clonotype. The chain couples TRBV6-1 to TRBJ1-6; D unclear. V lost 6 bases and J 10 bases, leaving 16 bases between the germline ends. The germline V gene has CDR1 MNHNS and CDR2 SASEGT. This CDR3 has 14 residues. DNA for the CDR3: TGTGCCAGCAGCCAGGACGCCCAAGACTCACCCCTCCACTTT. This encodes CASSQDAQDSPLHF.

This clonotype was seen at least ten times. The rearrangement uses TRBV5-1 and TRBJ2-5; the D call may be TRBD1 or TRBD2 (5 bases each). This CDR3 contains 14 residues. Germline V gene lookup returns CDR1 SGHRS and CDR2 YFSETQ. Trimming removed 6 bases at V and 4 bases at J, with 16 bases between. CDR3 bases: TGCGCCAGCACCATATCCCGGGACCCAGAGACCCAGTACTTC. This codes for CASTISRDPETQYF.

This clonotype was recorded many times. This chain links TRBV9 with TRBJ2-5; 15 nucleotides align to TRBD2. Germline trimming cut 3 bases from V and 2 bases from J; bases unmatched to any gene: 5. The CDR3 runs 17 residues. Germline loops: CDR1 SGDLS, CDR2 YYNGEE. Here the CDR3 reads CASSEGLAGGPQETQYF. The CDR3 bases are TGTGCCAGCAGCGAGGGACTAGCGGGGGGCCCACAAGAGACCCAGTACTTC.

Concerning this clonotype itself: This could be a read error, since a much larger clone is one nucleotide away. The CDR3 nucleotides read TGTGCCAGCAGCTTCCTGGGACGTACGACGGATCAGGCCCAGCATTTT. Encoded protein: CASSFLGRTTDQAQHF. J is TRBJ1-5 and V is TRBV7-2, with D possibly being TRBD1 (5 bases). Looked up from germline, CDR1 is SGHTA and CDR2 is FQGNSA. This CDR3 is built from 16 residues.